This entry lists 28 T cell receptor beta chains sequenced from one sample in a study of T cell responses to AZD1222 COVID-19 vaccine. The method was immunoSEQ multiplex PCR; TCRdb's version includes in-frame clones alone and lacks a portion of them. The data contain approximately 300,000 clones, 94% of them singletons. The specimen was peripheral blood, collected 28 days after the second AZD1222 dose. The receptors come from an adult who received the AZD1222 COVID-19 vaccine.

The CDR3: CASTSWGGNTIYF. The DNA for the CDR3 is TGTGCCAGCACTTCATGGGGGGGAAACACCATATATTTT. This rearrangement joins TRBV27 to TRBJ1-3, with D maybe TRBD1 (5 bases). Trimming removed 7 bases from V and 4 bases from J, with 11 bases in between. This CDR3 spans 13 amino acids. Germline V gene lookup returns CDR1 MNHEY and CDR2 SMNVEV (reference sequence).

The rearrangement joins TRBV19 to TRBJ1-2; tentative D call: TRBD1 (5 bases). The CDR3 extends over 14 amino acids. Looked up from germline, CDR1 is LNHDA and CDR2 is SQIVND (reference sequence). V dropped 6 bases and J dropped 1 base, with 12 bases sitting between them. CDR3 loop: CASRLGGGNYGYTF. The CDR3 DNA reads TGTGCCAGTAGGCTGGGGGGGGGTAACTATGGCTACACCTTC.

This chain joins TRBV12-2 and TRBJ2-3; TRBD2, the table's D call, was not compared with the DNA. TRBV12-2 corresponds to a pseudogene. This CDR3 has 15 amino acids. The CDR3 DNA reads as TGTGCAAGTCGCTTAGCGCGCGGCAGCCAAACTACGCAGTATTTT. Amino acids: CASRLARGSQTTQYF.

CDR3 loop: CASSKQGMGTEAFF. Written as DNA, the CDR3 is TGTGCCAGCAGCAAGCAGGGAATGGGGACTGAAGCTTTCTTT. The chain carries TRBV6-2 or TRBV6-3 and TRBJ1-1; a possible D gene is TRBD1 (5 bases). CDR1 is MNHEY and CDR2 is SVGEGT in the germline V gene. CDR3 length: 14 residues. The V end was cut by 6 bases, the J end by 5 bases, with 16 bases between.

V and J are TRBV6-1 and TRBJ2-4, with unresolved D. Germline loops: CDR1 MNHNS, CDR2 SASEGT. This CDR3 has 14 residues. V was clipped by 2 bases and J by 3 bases, with 8 bases between them. The CDR3 reads CASSESSSKNIQYF. CDR3 DNA sequence: TGTGCCAGCAGTGAATCGTCTAGCAAAAACATTCAGTACTTC.

The CDR3 region has the DNA TGTGCCAGCAGTCCACTAGGGAGGCTAGCGGGAGTATCAGAGCAGTACTTC. Translated: CASSPLGRLAGVSEQYF. This chain joins TRBV28 and TRBJ2-7; 10 bases line up with TRBD2. The CDR3 is 17 amino acids. Germline CDR1 reads MDHEN; CDR2 reads SYDVKM. The J segment lost 7 bases and the V segment lost 5 bases, leaving 17 bases of the junction unmatched.

V and J are TRBV9 and TRBJ2-1; tentative D call: TRBD2 (5 bases). CDR3 length equals 12 residues. V was cut by 0 bases and J by 7 bases, with 5 bases left in between. Germline assignment: CDR1 SGDLS and CDR2 YYNGEE. The CDR3 sequence is CASSVAGNEQFF. The CDR3 region has the DNA TGTGCCAGCAGCGTAGCGGGGAATGAGCAGTTCTTC.

The CDR3 is CTSRENTEAFF. The DNA of the CDR3 is TGTACATCTCGGGAGAACACTGAAGCTTTCTTT. The chain uses TRBV2 and TRBJ1-1; D is ambiguous. This CDR3 has 11 amino acids. In germline, CDR1 is SNHLY, CDR2 FYNNEI. The whole variable domain, remainder taken from reference TRBV2 and TRBJ1-1, is EPEVTQTPSHQVTQMGQEVILRCVPISNHLYFYWYRQILGQKVEFLVSFYNNEISEKSEIFDDQFSVERPDGSNFTLKIRSTKLEDSAMYFCTSRENTEAFFGQGTRLTVV.

The chain couples TRBV19 to TRBJ2-7, with D unclear. In germline, CDR1 is LNHDA, CDR2 SQIVND (reference sequence). Trimming stripped 7 bases from V and 0 bases from J, with 13 bases between. There are 14 residues in the CDR3. The CDR3 here is CASKLDGSSYEQYF. CDR3 DNA sequence: TGTGCCAGTAAATTGGACGGAAGCTCCTACGAGCAGTACTTC.

The chain joins TRBV3-1 (or the pseudogene TRBV3-2) to TRBJ2-7; weak D call: TRBD2 (5 bases). The germline gives CDR1 LGHDT, CDR2 YNNKEL (reference sequence). Trimming removed 1 base from V and 6 bases from J, with 10 bases in between. There are 13 residues in the CDR3. This CDR3 is CASSQARAREQYF. The CDR3 nucleotides are TGTGCCAGCAGCCAAGCGCGGGCTCGCGAGCAGTACTTC.

The rearrangement links TRBV19 to TRBJ2-1; D gene uncertain. CDR3 length equals 11 residues. V was pared by 3 bases and J by 7 bases, with 4 bases between. Per the germline V gene, CDR1 is LNHDA and CDR2 is SQIVND (reference sequence). CDR3: CASSIPNEQFF. CDR3 nucleotides: TGTGCCAGTAGTATCCCGAATGAGCAGTTCTTC.

This chain uses TRBV29-1 with TRBJ2-2; TRBD1 matches at 7 bases. There are 15 residues in the CDR3. Germline V lookup: CDR1 SQVTM, CDR2 ANQGSEA. V shed 5 bases, J shed 5 bases, and the junction held 11 bases outside the gene matches. The CDR3 DNA reads TGCAGCGTTCGTCTTCGAGGGGGCTGGACCGGGGAGCTGTTTTTT. Protein product: CSVRLRGGWTGELFF.

The chain recombines TRBV29-1 with TRBJ1-5, with D maybe TRBD1 (6 bases). V was pared by 1 base and J by 6 bases, with 10 bases between. The CDR3 is 13 amino acids. CDR1 and CDR2 (germline): SQVTM, ANQGSEA. CDR3 in DNA: TGCAGCGTTGAAGGGGGGCCGGGTCAGCCCCAGCATTTT. Residues: CSVEGGPGQPQHF.

The chain uses TRBV5-8 and TRBJ1-5; TRBD1 aligns across 12 bases. The junction had 4 bases not matched to a gene; V was cut back by 4 bases and J by 5 bases. The germline V gene has CDR1 SGHTS and CDR2 YDEGEE. The CDR3 contains 15 residues. The CDR3 nucleotides are TGTGCCAGCAGCGCCGGGACAGGGGGCTATCAGCCCCAGCATTTT. It yields the protein CASSAGTGGYQPQHF.

The rearrangement links TRBV2 to TRBJ1-6; D is possibly TRBD1 (6 bases). V was clipped by 6 bases and J by 6 bases, with 15 bases between them. The CDR3 length is 15 residues. Germline assignment: CDR1 SNHLY and CDR2 FYNNEI. CDR3 sequence: CASSPGAMGNSPLHF. The CDR3 region has the DNA TGTGCCAGCAGCCCAGGGGCCATGGGTAATTCACCCCTCCACTTT.

CDR3 sequence (DNA): TGTGCCAGCTCCCAGGCGGGACAGGGGGGCGAAAAACTGTTTTTT. As protein: CASSQAGQGGEKLFF. The chain recombines TRBV2 with TRBJ1-4; TRBD1 aligns across 11 bases. The CDR3 is 15 amino acids. Trimming took 8 bases from V and 8 from J; bases not matched to a gene: 10. The germline V gene encodes CDR1 SNHLY and CDR2 FYNNEI.

This sequence joins TRBV28 and TRBJ2-3; no firm D call. Trimming left V 6 bases short and J 9 bases short, with 13 bases between. Germline V gene lookup returns CDR1 MDHEN and CDR2 SYDVKM. This CDR3 is built from 12 residues. DNA for the CDR3: TGTGCCAGCAGCTCCCCGGTGATGACGCAGTATTTT. As protein: CASSSPVMTQYF.

J is TRBJ1-1 and V is TRBV29-1, with D possibly matching TRBD1 (6 bases). The germline V and J ends were trimmed by 3 bases and 1 base, with 12 bases remaining between them. There are 14 residues in the CDR3. Germline CDR1 and CDR2: SQVTM and ANQGSEA. The CDR3 DNA sequence: TGCAGCGTTGAGCTGGGGGCGCGGAACACTGAAGCTTTCTTT. Its protein product is CSVELGARNTEAFF.

This chain connects TRBV10-3 to TRBJ1-6; D is undetermined. Trimming stripped 3 bases from V and 8 bases from J, with 14 bases between. Per the germline V gene, CDR1 is ENHRY and CDR2 is SYGVKD. This CDR3 spans 15 amino acids. The CDR3 spells CAISDRSPGHSPLHF. The DNA for the CDR3 is TGTGCCATCAGTGATAGGTCTCCGGGCCATTCACCCCTCCACTTT.

This chain links TRBV5-4 with TRBJ2-7, with D unclear. This CDR3 is 14 amino acids long. Germline CDR1 and CDR2: SGHNT and YYREEE (reference sequence). V was shortened by 1 base and J by 0 bases, with 8 bases between the two germline ends. In DNA, the CDR3 is TGTGCCAGCAGCTTGATCGGTCCCTCCTACGAGCAGTACTTC. Translating gives CASSLIGPSYEQYF. Supplemented by reference TRBV5-4 and TRBJ2-7, the full variable domain reads ETGVTQSPTHLIKTRGQQVTLRCSSQSGHNTVSWYQQALGQGPQFIFQYYREEENGRGNFPPRFSGLQFPNYSSELNVNALELDDSALYLCASSLIGPSYEQYFGPGTRLTVT.

The chain is built from TRBV28 and TRBJ1-1; D ambiguous. Germline CDR1 reads MDHEN; CDR2 reads SYDVKM. The CDR3 runs 13 residues. V lost 7 bases and J 1 base, leaving 10 bases between the germline ends. The CDR3 DNA reads as TGTGCCAGCACCCGGGTCCGGAACACTGAAGCTTTCTTT. This codes for CASTRVRNTEAFF.

This clone was found once. The gene calls are TRBV15 and TRBJ2-6; D might be TRBD2 (6 bases). CDR1 is LNHNV and CDR2 is YYDKDF in the germline V gene (reference sequence). The V and J ends lost 0 bases and 10 bases respectively, with 13 bases between them. The CDR3 runs to 15 residues. Here the CDR3 reads CATSRDGGIINVLTF. The CDR3 coding sequence is TGTGCCACCAGCAGAGATGGAGGGATCATAAACGTCCTGACTTTC.

The rearrangement joins TRBV7-7 to TRBJ2-5; the D call may be TRBD1 or TRBD2 (5 bases each). The CDR3 is made up of 15 amino acids. V dropped 0 bases and J dropped 7 bases, with 15 bases sitting between them. Germline lookup yields CDR1 SSHAT and CDR2 FNYEAQ (reference sequence). The CDR3 sequence is CASSLAGTGAGTQYF. Here the CDR3 DNA reads TGTGCCAGCAGCTTAGCGGGGACCGGGGCGGGGACCCAGTACTTC.

This sequence joins TRBV5-4 and TRBJ2-1, with D tentatively TRBD2 (5 bases). Germline assignment: CDR1 SGHNT and CDR2 YYREEE (reference sequence). The CDR3 totals 13 residues. V lost 4 bases to trimming and J lost 3 bases, with 8 bases between them. The CDR3 reads CASSTGNYNEQFF. CDR3 DNA sequence: TGTGCCAGCAGCACCGGGAACTACAATGAGCAGTTCTTC.

This chain links TRBV7-3 with TRBJ1-2; D remains ambiguous. The CDR3 covers 15 residues. Per germline, CDR1 SGHTA and CDR2 FQGTGA. The V end was cut by 0 bases, the J end by 4 bases, with 12 bases between. CDR3 sequence reads: CASSLTGGDPYGYTF. As DNA, the CDR3 is TGTGCCAGCAGCTTAACAGGCGGGGATCCCTATGGCTACACCTTC.

This chain joins TRBV6-5 and TRBJ1-1, with D uncertain. Germline V gene lookup returns CDR1 MNHEY and CDR2 SVGAGI. The germline V and J ends were trimmed by 0 bases and 1 base, with 6 bases remaining between them. The CDR3 runs to 14 residues. This CDR3 reads CASSYSISNTEAFF. CDR3 nucleotide sequence: TGTGCCAGCAGTTACTCGATATCGAACACTGAAGCTTTCTTT.

This clone appeared a few times. V is TRBV25-1 and J is TRBJ1-1; perhaps TRBD1 as D (5 bases). CDR1 and CDR2 from the germline V gene are MGHDK and SYGVNS. The CDR3 totals 12 residues. Trimming shortened V by 1 base and J by 8 bases, and 8 bases separated the two germline ends. The CDR3 DNA sequence: TGTGCCAGCAGTGAATGGGGCAGGGAAGCTTTCTTT. This gives the protein CASSEWGREAFF.

The V and J genes are TRBV7-2 and TRBJ1-5; 7 nucleotides line up with TRBD1. Germline-derived CDR1 and CDR2 are SGHTA and FQGNSA. The length of the CDR3 is 17 residues. J was trimmed by 1 base and V by 1 base; bases with no gene match: 7. CDR3 loop: CASSLVYRGRSNQPQHF. DNA of the CDR3: TGTGCCAGCAGCTTAGTCTACAGGGGTAGGAGCAATCAGCCCCAGCATTTT.